Each of the 14 T cell receptor beta chains below was sequenced from the same sample in a study of beta chain features in type 1 diabetes. Reverse transcription of all isolated RNA meant that expressed TCRB transcripts were sequenced. The repertoire was sequenced with immunoSEQ multiplex PCR; TCRdb's copy has only in-frame clones and lacks some. The sample lists hundreds of thousands of clones, about 10% occurring once. The sequenced material came from naive CD4+ T cells from blood. The receptor set was obtained from a woman in her late teens or twenties in good health.

This clone was observed a few times. This chain uses TRBV28 with TRBJ2-2; D is perhaps TRBD2 (5 bases). Trimming pared 8 bases from V and 1 base from J, leaving 5 bases between. There are 12 residues in the CDR3. CDR1 MDHEN and CDR2 SYDVKM come from the germline V gene. The CDR3 nucleotides read TGTGCCAGCGAGGGGAACACCGGGGAGCTGTTTTTT. It specifies CASEGNTGELFF.

This clone was counted only a few times. The rearrangement links TRBV18 to TRBJ2-7; D may match TRBD1 or TRBD2 (5 bases each). This CDR3 is built from 13 residues. Germline values: CDR1 KGHSH, CDR2 LQKENI. The germline V and J ends were trimmed by 3 bases and 6 bases, with 12 bases remaining between them. Here the CDR3 DNA reads TGTGCCAGCTCACCCACTGGGACGGCCGAGCAGTACTTC. This codes for CASSPTGTAEQYF.

The rearrangement links TRBV29-1 to TRBJ1-6, with 7 bases lining up with TRBD1. This CDR3 spans 14 amino acids. Germline lookup yields CDR1 SQVTM and CDR2 ANQGSEA. The V and J ends lost 6 bases and 10 bases, in that order; junction bases with no gene match: 12. CDR3 sequence: CSVLGGEIGSPLHF. In DNA, the CDR3 is TGCAGCGTGTTAGGGGGCGAAATCGGATCACCCCTCCACTTT.

J is TRBJ1-3 and V is TRBV9, with TRBD1 matching 7 bases. The CDR3 consists of 15 residues. Germline values: CDR1 SGDLS, CDR2 YYNGEE. Trimming cost V 2 bases and J 2 bases; bases outside gene matches: 4. The CDR3 region is CASSVGQAAGNTIYF. The CDR3 bases are TGTGCCAGCAGCGTTGGACAGGCCGCTGGAAACACCATATATTTT.

The V gene is TRBV7-9, the J gene TRBJ2-3; TRBD1 matches 9 bases. This CDR3 has 15 residues. Germline lookup yields CDR1 SEHNR and CDR2 FQNEAQ (reference sequence). V gave up 5 bases and J gave up 6 bases; unmatched junction bases: 9. CDR3 amino acids: CASSPGQGIGDTQYF. The CDR3, as DNA: TGTGCCAGCAGCCCTGGACAGGGGATTGGCGATACGCAGTATTTT. Full variable domain (outside the CDR3, taken from reference TRBV7-9 and TRBJ2-3): DTGVSQNPRHKITKRGQNVTFRCDPISEHNRLYWYRQTLGQGPEFLTYFQNEAQLEKSRLLSDRFSAERPKGSFSTLEIQRTEQGDSAMYLCASSPGQGIGDTQYFGPGTRLTVL.

This clone has more than one count but fewer than ten. Other DNA sequences within the sample encode an identical CDR3. The chain has TRBV15 and TRBJ1-4; unclear D gene. CDR1 LNHNV and CDR2 YYDKDF come from the germline V gene (reference sequence). V lost 0 bases and J lost 0, with 8 bases in between. The CDR3 totals 16 residues. CDR3: CATSRDPGATNEKLFF. The CDR3 DNA follows: TGTGCCACCAGCAGAGATCCCGGGGCAACTAATGAAAAACTGTTTTTT.

The V call is TRBV5-1, the J call TRBJ2-3; no firm D call. The CDR3 sequence is 14 residues long. The ends were cut back, 0 bases at V and 4 bases at J, with 9 bases in the middle. CDR1 is SGHRS, CDR2 YFSETQ, per germline. The CDR3 DNA follows: TGCGCCAGCAGCTTGGCGGGCAGGCCAGATACGCAGTATTTT. Its translation is CASSLAGRPDTQYF. The complete variable domain, with remaining parts taken from reference TRBV5-1 and TRBJ2-3, reads KAGVTQTPRYLIKTRGQQVTLSCSPISGHRSVSWYQQTPGQGLQFLFEYFSETQRNKGNFPGRFSGRQFSNSRSEMNVSTLELGDSALYLCASSLAGRPDTQYFGPGTRLTVL.

In this sample, this clone turned up a few times. The V gene is TRBV4-2, the J gene TRBJ2-7; weak D call: TRBD1 (5 bases). V dropped 3 bases and J dropped 5 bases, with 5 bases sitting between them. CDR3 length equals 11 residues. Germline V CDR1 and CDR2: LGHNA, YNFKEQ. CDR3 in amino acids: CASSHRDEQYF. The CDR3 coding sequence is TGTGCCAGCAGCCACAGGGACGAGCAGTACTTC.

V gene TRBV18 combines with J gene TRBJ2-7, with D possibly being TRBD1 (6 bases). CDR1 is KGHSH, CDR2 LQKENI, per germline. The CDR3 totals 17 residues. V lost 3 bases, J lost 2 bases, and 20 bases lay in between. The CDR3 coding sequence is TGTGCCAGCTCACCTTGGGGGAGTCGACAGGTCACCTACGAGCAGTACTTC. As protein: CASSPWGSRQVTYEQYF.

CDR3: CASSYGSGGYNEQFF. The DNA for the CDR3 is TGTGCCAGCTCCTATGGTTCAGGTGGATACAATGAGCAGTTCTTC. J is TRBJ2-1 and V is TRBV5-5; D remains unclear. This CDR3 spans 15 amino acids. V was shortened by 7 bases and J by 4 bases, with 18 bases between the two germline ends. Germline V gene sequence: CDR1 SGHKS, CDR2 YYEKEE (reference sequence).

A word on this clone: The sample contains more than one DNA sequence encoding this CDR3. The rearrangement uses TRBV7-2 and TRBJ2-3; either TRBD1 or TRBD2 may supply D (5 bases each). Deletions cut 3 bases from V and 5 bases from J, with 6 bases between. This CDR3 comprises 12 residues. Germline-derived CDR1 and CDR2 are SGHTA and FQGNSA. The CDR3 sequence is CASSLGVDTQYF. The CDR3 DNA reads TGTGCCAGCAGCTTGGGGGTAGATACGCAGTATTTT.

V is TRBV6-5 and J is TRBJ1-1; D call uncertain. Trimming shortened V by 7 bases and J by 1 base, and 10 bases separated the two germline ends. This CDR3 has 13 residues. Germline CDR1 MNHEY, CDR2 SVGAGI. The chain's CDR3 is CASTGIQNTEAFF. The CDR3 DNA follows: TGTGCCAGCACGGGGATTCAGAACACTGAAGCTTTCTTT.

This clone was seen more than once but under ten times. V is TRBV30 and J is TRBJ2-5; TRBD2 is a possible D gene (6 bases). Trimming took 2 bases from V and 2 from J, leaving 9 bases between them. This CDR3 is built from 13 residues. CDR1 is GTSNPN, CDR2 SVGIG, per germline (reference sequence). This chain's CDR3 is CAWSRDSQETQYF. Here the CDR3 DNA reads TGTGCCTGGAGTAGGGACTCTCAAGAGACCCAGTACTTC.

This clone was observed a handful of times. The genes are TRBV14 and TRBJ2-1; D is ambiguous. This CDR3 region has 17 residues. The germline gives CDR1 SGHDN, CDR2 FVKESK. With 1 base removed from V and 5 bases from J, the gap between germline ends came to 18 bases. The CDR3 DNA follows: TGTGCCAGCAGCCAAGCTATAGGATTTGTAGGGCACAATGAGCAGTTCTTC. This translates into CASSQAIGFVGHNEQFF.